The rows below give T cell receptor beta chains drawn from one sample of a study of blood T cell repertoires in COVID-19. Some clones are missing from TCRdb's copy, which holds only in-frame ones; the method was immunoSEQ multiplex PCR. The sample consists of roughly 220,000 clones, more than 80% of them appearing once. Sequencing was done on a sample of peripheral blood. Receptors were obtained from a young man who had recovered from COVID-19. The conserved cysteine and the conserved F or W are not part of the CDR3 here. The order of the fields is D gene, V gene, J gene, CDR3 protein. The D gene is left open where the match is weak.

.	TRBV25-1	TRBJ2-3	ASKNGQAADTQY
.	TRBV7-6	TRBJ2-7	ASSLTGSSYEQY
.	TRBV6-5	TRBJ1-5	ASSYSRYQPQH
.	TRBV10-2	TRBJ1-1	ASRRSYSAEAF
.	TRBV11-3	TRBJ2-4	ASSAGGEAKNIQY
TRBD1	TRBV11-2	TRBJ1-3	ASSLEGDRGNTIY
.	TRBV4-1	TRBJ1-1	ASSQAGEAF
TRBD2	TRBV9	TRBJ2-2	ASSVGTSGTGELF
.	TRBV18	TRBJ1-5	ASSPRQARSNQPQH
.	TRBV7-9	TRBJ2-3	ASSFPTHLGVPDTQY
TRBD1	TRBV12-3/TRBV12-4	TRBJ2-7	AIRTGGKHEQY
.	TRBV5-1	TRBJ1-2	ASSLKRRGTAGYT
TRBD1	TRBV6-4	TRBJ1-5	ASSEFGTVNQPQH
TRBD2	TRBV18	TRBJ2-1	ASSPSGGAYEQF
TRBD1	TRBV10-2	TRBJ1-6	ASSDPAGTGTPLH
TRBD2	TRBV5-1	TRBJ2-3	ASRPGLAEADTQY
.	TRBV15	TRBJ2-1	ATSRRGGLPVVEQF
.	TRBV24-1	TRBJ2-5	ATSEPRPGGETQY
.	TRBV6-2/TRBV6-3	TRBJ2-6	ASSPKGGSGANVLT
.	TRBV12-5	TRBJ1-2	ASGLARQRDGYT
TRBD1	TRBV7-8	TRBJ1-2	ASSLNVGTGFGYT
.	TRBV5-4	TRBJ2-5	ASSLWGDQETQY
TRBD1	TRBV2	TRBJ2-7	ASNSDRDPYEQY
TRBD1	TRBV29-1	TRBJ2-1	SVAGTGIRYEQF
TRBD1	TRBV7-8	TRBJ1-1	ASSSRDRVVEAF
.	TRBV6-5	TRBJ1-6	ASSYSETGVNSPLH
TRBD1	TRBV2	TRBJ2-2	ASVEGATGELF
TRBD2	TRBV7-2	TRBJ2-3	ASSSTGTSFTDTQY
.	TRBV4-3	TRBJ1-1	ASSRNRAGAEAF
.	TRBV7-2	TRBJ1-5	ASSLERQARQPQH
.	TRBV5-6	TRBJ2-7	ASSLVRRESSYEQY
.	TRBV27	TRBJ1-5	ATSGVRNQPQH
.	TRBV3-1/TRBV3-2	TRBJ2-5	ASSHLRETQY
.	TRBV24-1	TRBJ2-3	ATSDPLRTSTDTQY
TRBD2	TRBV7-2	TRBJ2-3	ASSFSERGEQY
TRBD1	TRBV5-1	TRBJ2-7	ASSPYNPPGQGSYEQY
.	TRBV15	TRBJ2-7	ATSRDRGYEQY
.	TRBV19	TRBJ2-5	ASTGAQETQY
.	TRBV5-6	TRBJ2-2	ASSLSSGELF
TRBD1	TRBV30	TRBJ2-3	AWSEGAVSTDTQY
.	TRBV18	TRBJ2-1	ASSPNRINEQF
.	TRBV6-5	TRBJ1-2	ASSYSRQRFDGYT